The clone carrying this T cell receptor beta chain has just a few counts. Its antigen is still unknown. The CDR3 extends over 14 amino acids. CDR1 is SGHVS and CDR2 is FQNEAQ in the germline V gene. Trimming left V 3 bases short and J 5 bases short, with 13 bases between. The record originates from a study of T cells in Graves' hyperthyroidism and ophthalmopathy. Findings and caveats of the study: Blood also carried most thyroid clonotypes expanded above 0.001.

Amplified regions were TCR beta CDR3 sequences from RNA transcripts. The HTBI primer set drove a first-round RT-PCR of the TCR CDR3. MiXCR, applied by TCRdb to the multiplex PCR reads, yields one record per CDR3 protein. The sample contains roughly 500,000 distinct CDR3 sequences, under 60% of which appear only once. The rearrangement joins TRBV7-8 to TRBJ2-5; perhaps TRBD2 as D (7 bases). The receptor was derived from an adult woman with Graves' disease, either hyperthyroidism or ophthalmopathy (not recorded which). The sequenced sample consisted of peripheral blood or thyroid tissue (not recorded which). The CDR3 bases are TGTGCCAGCAGCTTGGGGGGGGCCGCCGAGACCCAGTACTTC. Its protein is CASSLGGAAETQYF.